This is a list of T cell receptor beta chains from one sample in a study of OX40 agonist ivuxolimab in advanced cancers. The data were produced by immunoSEQ multiplex PCR, yet TCRdb's version contains in-frame clones alone and is incomplete. Of about 74,000 clones in the sample, approximately 88% are singletons; the top ten hold about 1%. Sequencing was performed on CD4+ or CD8+ T cells sorted from blood, taken in a trial of the OX40 agonist ivuxolimab. The origin of the receptors is an adult with an advanced solid tumor such as melanoma, head and neck, liver or kidney cancer. The CDR3 runs from the conserved cysteine through the conserved F or W. Fields, in order: clone size, J gene, V gene, D gene, CDR3 protein, CDR3 DNA. The D gene is left open where the match is weak. Size is stated for part of the rows, as once, few or many counts, or as a class when the clone is expanded.

- TRBJ2-6 TRBV7-2 TRBD2 CASSPQAGASGANVLTF TGTGCCAGCAGCCCCCAAGCGGGAGCGTCCGGGGCCAACGTCCTGACTTTC
- TRBJ2-2 TRBV25-1 TRBD1 CASSQRDRGVTGELFF TGTGCCAGCAGTCAACGGGACAGGGGAGTCACCGGGGAGCTGTTTTTT
- TRBJ1-5 TRBV2 TRBD1 CASRGTGGSQPQHF TGTGCCAGCAGGGGGACAGGGGGATCTCAGCCCCAGCATTTT
few TRBJ2-2 TRBV7-2 TRBD2 CASRPSTASGSKAGELFF TGTGCCAGCAGGCCTAGTACGGCTAGCGGGAGTAAGGCCGGGGAGCTGTTTTTT
- TRBJ2-5 TRBV5-8 - CASSLYGLKGQETQYF TGTGCCAGCAGCTTGTACGGACTCAAAGGGCAAGAGACCCAGTACTTC
once TRBJ2-7 TRBV5-5 - CASSLEGASSSYEQYF TGTGCCAGCAGCTTGGAAGGTGCCTCGAGCTCCTACGAGCAGTACTTC
- TRBJ1-3 TRBV7-9 - CASSSGNTIYF TGTGCCAGCAGCTCTGGAAACACCATATATTTT
- TRBJ2-3 TRBV7-2 TRBD1 CASATTGGTDTQYF TGTGCCAGCGCCACGACAGGGGGGACAGATACGCAGTATTTT
- TRBJ2-7 TRBV6-5 TRBD2 CASRTGLAVTYEQYF TGTGCCAGCAGAACTGGACTAGCGGTTACTTACGAGCAGTACTTC
- TRBJ2-7 TRBV10-3 - CAISESLNPYEQYF TGTGCCATCAGTGAGTCATTGAATCCCTACGAGCAGTACTTC
- TRBJ2-7 TRBV6-5 - CASSYTATYEQYF TGTGCCAGCAGTTATACGGCAACCTACGAGCAGTACTTC
- TRBJ2-7 TRBV28 - CASSPRLTTWVSYEQYF TGTGCCAGCAGTCCACGGCTAACGACGTGGGTGAGCTACGAGCAGTACTTC
- TRBJ1-2 TRBV28 - CASSLKISAVNYGYTF TGTGCCAGCAGCCTTAAGATCAGCGCCGTGAACTATGGCTACACCTTC
- TRBJ2-7 TRBV5-1 - CASSSSSPLEQYF TGCGCCAGCAGCTCCTCGTCCCCCCTCGAGCAGTACTTC